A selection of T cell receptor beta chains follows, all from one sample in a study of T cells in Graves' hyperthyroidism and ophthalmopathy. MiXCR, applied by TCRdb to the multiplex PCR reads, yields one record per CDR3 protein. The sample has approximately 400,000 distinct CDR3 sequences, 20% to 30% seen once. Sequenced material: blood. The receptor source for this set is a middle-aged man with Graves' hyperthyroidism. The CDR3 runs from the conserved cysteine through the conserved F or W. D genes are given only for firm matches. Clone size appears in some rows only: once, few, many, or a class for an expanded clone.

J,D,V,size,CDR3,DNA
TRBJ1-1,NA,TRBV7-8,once,CASSQMVMNTEAFF,TGTGCCAGCAGCCAAATGGTGATGAACACTGAAGCTTTCTTT
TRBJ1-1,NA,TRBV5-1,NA,CASSFEQGQNTEAFF,TGCGCCAGCAGCTTTGAACAGGGCCAGAACACTGAAGCTTTCTTT
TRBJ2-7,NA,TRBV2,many,CASSKTTDAYEQYF,TGTGCCAGCAGCAAGACTACTGATGCCTACGAGCAGTACTTC
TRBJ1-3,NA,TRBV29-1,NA,CSVVFTGNTIYF,TGCAGCGTTGTGTTCACTGGAAACACCATATATTTT
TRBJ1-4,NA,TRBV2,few,CASSELTGTEKLFF,TGTGCCAGCAGTGAACTGACAGGCACGGAAAAACTGTTTTTT
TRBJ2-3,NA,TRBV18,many,CASSPPAGSGGSQYF,TGTGCCAGCTCACCACCGGCGGGCTCCGGGGGATCGCAGTATTTT
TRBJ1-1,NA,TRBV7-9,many,CASKGQPNTEAFF,TGTGCCAGCAAAGGACAGCCGAACACTGAAGCTTTCTTT
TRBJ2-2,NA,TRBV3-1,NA,CASSHLARVGHTGELFF,TGTGCCAGCAGCCATCTCGCCCGGGTGGGGCACACCGGGGAGCTGTTTTTT
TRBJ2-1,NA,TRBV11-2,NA,CASSLERFGAYNEQFF,TGTGCCAGCAGCTTGGAGCGCTTCGGGGCCTACAATGAGCAGTTCTTC
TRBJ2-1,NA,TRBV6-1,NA,CASNKFPGLPPNEQFF,TGTGCCAGCAACAAATTCCCGGGACTCCCCCCCAATGAGCAGTTCTTC
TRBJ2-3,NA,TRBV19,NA,CASSTGARDTQYF,TGTGCCAGTAGTACAGGGGCCCGTGATACGCAGTATTTT
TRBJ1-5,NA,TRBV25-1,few,CASRGQGQGNQPQHF,TGTGCCAGCAGAGGGCAGGGGCAGGGCAATCAGCCCCAGCATTTT
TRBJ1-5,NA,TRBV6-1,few,CASSEIDFWGAQPQHF,TGTGCCAGCAGTGAAATTGATTTTTGGGGAGCTCAGCCCCAGCATTTT
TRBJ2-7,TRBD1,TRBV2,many,CASSDDRTGNAFTYEQYF,TGTGCCAGCAGTGATGACCGGACAGGAAATGCCTTTACCTACGAGCAGTACTTC
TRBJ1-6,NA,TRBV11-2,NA,CASSLTGQNNSPLHF,TGTGCCAGCAGCCTAACAGGACAGAATAATTCACCCCTCCACTTT
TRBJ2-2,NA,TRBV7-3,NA,CASSERRPTGELFF,TGTGCCAGCAGCGAAAGGAGGCCCACCGGGGAGCTGTTTTTT
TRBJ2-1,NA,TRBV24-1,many,CATSGPKRGSHPDEQFF,TGTGCCACCAGTGGCCCTAAGCGAGGGAGCCACCCGGATGAGCAGTTCTTC
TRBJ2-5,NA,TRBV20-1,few,CSARPPRTEDQETQYF,TGCAGTGCTAGACCGCCAAGGACAGAGGACCAAGAGACCCAGTACTTC